This note documents a single T cell receptor beta chain sequence. As originally analysed: Reference gene primer amplification yielded estimated nucleated cell counts. Only in-frame clones appear in the TCRdb table, and some are missing; sequencing was by immunoSEQ multiplex PCR. V and J calls and clone size are as listed in that table; D and trimming were resolved from the DNA. Found here are over 65,000 clones, about four fifths of them singletons; the top ten hold around 12%. These data are taken from a study of blood T cell repertoires in COVID-19. Study summary: Acute and convalescent COVID-19 specimens originated in the United States, Italy and Spain. Sample material is recorded as cDNA or gDNA derived from T cells, B-cell-depleted T cells, or PBMCs.

Trimming left V 6 bases short and J 6 bases short, with 14 bases between. This CDR3 has 14 amino acids. Germline V gene data show CDR1 as MNHEY and CDR2 as SVGAGI. The source material was peripheral blood. V and J are TRBV6-5 and TRBJ1-4, with D possibly TRBD1 on 5 matching bases. This receptor was taken from a woman in her 40s with active or convalescent COVID-19. CDR3 bases: TGTGCCAGCAGACGCTGGGGGGAGGATGAAAAACTGTTTTTT. It translates to CASRRWGEDEKLFF.